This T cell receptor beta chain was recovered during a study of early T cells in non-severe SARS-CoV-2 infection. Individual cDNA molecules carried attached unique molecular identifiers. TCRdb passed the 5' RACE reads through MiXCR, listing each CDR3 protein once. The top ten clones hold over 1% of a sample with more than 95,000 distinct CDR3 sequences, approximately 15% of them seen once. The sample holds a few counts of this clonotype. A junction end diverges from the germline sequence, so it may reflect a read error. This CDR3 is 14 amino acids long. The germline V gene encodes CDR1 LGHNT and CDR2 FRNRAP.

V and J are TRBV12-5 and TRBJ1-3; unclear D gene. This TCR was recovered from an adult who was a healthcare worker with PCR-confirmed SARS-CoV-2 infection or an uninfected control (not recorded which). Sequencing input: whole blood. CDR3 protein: CASGLARQWSRVDF. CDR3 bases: TGTGCTAGTGGTTTGGCGCGACAATGGAGCCGAGTAGATTTT.